The clone carrying this T cell receptor (beta chain) was detected only a few times. What it binds is not known. This entry comes from a study of glioma-infiltrating T cells. Overall study results and limits: Patients with low tissue-blood divergence carried a signature set of shared blood CDR3 motifs.

TCR alpha and beta CDR3 regions were amplified from RNA using iRepertoire nested multiplex PCR. In TCRdb, the multiplex PCR reads were re-called with MiXCR into one record per CDR3 protein. The data hold 300,000 to 400,000 distinct CDR3 sequences, with 35% to 45% observed a single time. The TCR comes from a human donor with low-grade glioma or glioblastoma, undergoing nonglioma brain surgery, or in good health (not recorded which). Specimen: glioma tissue, nonneoplastic brain tissue, or PBMCs (not recorded which).

The chain's CDR3 is CASSAGTPWDEQYF. The CDR3 DNA is TGTGCCAGCAGTGCCGGGACCCCCTGGGACGAGCAGTACTTC. The chain is built from TRBV25-1 and TRBJ2-7; D is tentatively TRBD1 or TRBD2 (5 bases each). This CDR3 region has 14 residues. Trimming pared 4 bases from V and 5 bases from J, leaving 15 bases between. CDR1 and CDR2 from the germline V gene are MGHDK and SYGVNS.